A single T cell receptor (beta chain) is shown here with its context. In TCRdb, the 5' RACE reads were re-called with MiXCR into one record per CDR3 protein. This sample yields approximately 37,000 distinct CDR3 sequences, of which about 20% are seen a single time; about 2.8% belongs to the top ten. The specimen sequenced was naive CD4+ T cells sorted from a lymph node. As to subset: naive CD4+ T cells, CD4+CD45RA+CD25-. The sequence came from a female donor with breast cancer.

Here the CDR3 reads CASSLSGTHNEQFF. CDR3 bases: TGCGCCAGCAGCCTTTCCGGGACCCACAATGAGCAGTTCTTC. The rearrangement links TRBV4-3 to TRBJ2-1; D tentatively reads TRBD1 or TRBD2 (5 bases each). Germline CDR1 reads LGHNA; CDR2 reads YSLEER. The length of the CDR3 is 14 residues. Trimming removed 4 bases from V and 5 bases from J, with 12 bases in between.